This T cell receptor beta chain was profiled in a study of OX40 agonist ivuxolimab in advanced cancers. Only in-frame clones appear in the TCRdb table, and some are missing; sequencing was by immunoSEQ multiplex PCR. The table has 95,000 to 150,000 clones, roughly nine tenths seen once. Germline V gives CDR1 MDHEN, CDR2 SYDVKM. The V segment lost 4 bases and the J segment 7 bases; nucleotides outside the gene matches: 11. The CDR3 consists of 17 residues. Details on this clone: The same CDR3 is also encoded by other DNA sequences in this sample.

The sequencing here drew on CD4+ or CD8+ T cells sorted from blood, taken in a trial of the OX40 agonist ivuxolimab. The TCR originated in an adult with an advanced solid tumor such as melanoma, head and neck, liver or kidney cancer. The chain links TRBV28 to TRBJ1-6; 9 bases are shared with TRBD1. The CDR3, as DNA: TGTGCCAGCAGTTCAACACTCCCGGGACAGGGCAATTCACCCCTCCACTTT. This codes for CASSSTLPGQGNSPLHF.